Sequencing of this TCR beta chain was carried out in a study of blood T cells in healthy people across ages. This clonotype has more than one count but fewer than ten. Alongside a J-beta primer mix, a sample-barcoded 5' primer served in a second PCR lasting roughly 7 to 11 cycles. TCRdb itself ran the 5' RACE reads through MiXCR, one entry per CDR3 protein. The data show about 800,000 distinct CDR3 sequences, approximately 25% seen once. Looked up from germline, CDR1 is SGHTA and CDR2 is FQGTGA. The CDR3 is 16 amino acids. These data were also filed under a second study, of T cells of mothers and their children.

This rearrangement joins TRBV7-3 to TRBJ2-7, with TRBD1 matching over 8 bases. The J call may be wrong; the DNA end is better matched by TRBJ2-5. This receptor was identified in a boy aged 5-17 years in good health. Material for sequencing was blood. CDR3: CASSLNGQGYVETQYF. The DNA for the CDR3 is TGTGCCAGCAGCTTAAACGGACAGGGATATGTGGAGACCCAGTACTTC.